The 25 T cell receptor beta chains given below trace back to one sample, sequenced in a study of T cell repertoires in ileal Crohn's disease. Data came from immunoSEQ multiplex PCR; TCRdb stores just in-frame clones and leaves some out. The sample yields 6,000 to 6,500 clones, 79% seen once. Sample: ileal tissue. Source of these receptors: an adult with Crohn's disease.

This sequence joins TRBV11-2 and TRBJ2-7; possible D gene TRBD1, 5 bases. The CDR3 contains 14 residues. CDR1 is SGHAT, CDR2 FQNNGV, per germline. With 3 bases removed from V and 2 bases from J, the gap between germline ends came to 11 bases. The CDR3 nucleotides are TGTGCCAGCAGCTTGGGGCTCCCACCCTACGAGCAGTACTTC. This encodes CASSLGLPPYEQYF.

The chain uses TRBV7-2 and TRBJ2-5, with 9 bases identical to TRBD2. CDR1 SGHTA and CDR2 FQGNSA come from the germline V gene. The CDR3 contains 16 residues. With 5 bases clipped from V and 5 bases from J, the junction kept 12 bases outside the gene matches. The CDR3 region is CASSSLAGTWGETQYF. The CDR3 nucleotides read TGTGCCAGCAGCAGCCTAGCGGGAACCTGGGGGGAGACCCAGTACTTC.

This clone was counted a few times. The J gene is TRBJ2-7, the V gene TRBV9; TRBD1 matches at 9 bases. The CDR3 has 13 residues. The germline V gene has CDR1 SGDLS and CDR2 YYNGEE. Trimming at V came to 4 bases and at J to 6 bases, leaving 5 bases not matched to a gene. The CDR3 loop is CASSFGTGSEQYF. As DNA, the CDR3 is TGTGCCAGCAGCTTTGGGACAGGGAGCGAGCAGTACTTC. The full variable domain, with the rest looked up from reference TRBV9 and TRBJ2-7, is DSGVTQTPKHLITATGQRVTLRCSPRSGDLSVYWYQQSLDQGLQFLIQYYNGEERAKGNILERFSAQQFPDLHSELNLSSLELGDSALYFCASSFGTGSEQYFGPGTRLTVT.

This clone is medium-sized. V gene TRBV19 combines with J gene TRBJ2-3, with TRBD2 matching over 12 bases. Per the germline V gene, CDR1 is LNHDA and CDR2 is SQIVND (reference sequence). This CDR3 has 15 amino acids. The junction had 0 bases not matched to a gene; V was cut back by 5 bases and J by 0 bases. The CDR3 spells CASSGLAGSTDTQYF. The CDR3 region has the DNA TGTGCCAGTAGTGGACTAGCGGGGAGCACAGATACGCAGTATTTT.

The V and J genes are TRBV7-9 and TRBJ2-3; 16 bases match TRBD2. The V gene end was trimmed by 5 bases and the J gene end by 2 bases; junction bases not matched to a gene: 10. Germline V CDR1 and CDR2: SEHNR, FQNEAQ (reference sequence). The CDR3 is made up of 19 amino acids. In DNA form, the CDR3 reads TGTGCCAGCAGCCTAACGGGACTAGCGGGAGGGCCCTCCACAGATACGCAGTATTTT. The encoded protein is CASSLTGLAGGPSTDTQYF.

The chain employs TRBV21-1 and TRBJ1-2; the tabulated D call, TRBD1, remains unverified against the DNA. TRBV21-1 is assigned pseudogene status. The CDR3 is made up of 12 amino acids. CDR3 in DNA: TGTGCCAGCACTTCGTTTATACAGGGAATGACCTTC. Protein sequence: CASTSFIQGMTF.

In this sample, this clone turned up a few times. This chain connects TRBV5-1 to TRBJ2-1; TRBD2 matches 10 bases. This CDR3 has 15 amino acids. V gave up 2 bases and J gave up 7 bases; unmatched junction bases: 6. CDR1 is SGHRS, CDR2 YFSETQ, per germline. The CDR3 coding sequence is TGCGCCAGCAGCTTTCTAGCGGGAGTGGTGAATGAGCAGTTCTTC. Translation gives CASSFLAGVVNEQFF.

This chain joins TRBV7-3 and TRBJ2-1; 15 nucleotides align to TRBD2. V trimming: 2 bases; J trimming: 6 bases; junction bases outside the gene matches: 8. CDR1 is SGHTA, CDR2 FQGTGA, per germline. The CDR3 sequence is 18 residues long. The CDR3 region is CASSLGTSGRRGVNEQFF. In DNA, the CDR3 is TGTGCCAGCAGCTTAGGGACTAGCGGGAGGCGGGGGGTCAATGAGCAGTTCTTC.

The V and J genes are TRBV19 and TRBJ1-2; 8 nucleotides agree with TRBD1. The CDR3 totals 15 residues. Germline trimming cut 5 bases from V and 4 bases from J; bases unmatched to any gene: 9. Germline V gene data show CDR1 as LNHDA and CDR2 as SQIVND (reference sequence). CDR3 DNA: TGTGCCAGTAGTCCGGGACAGGTTTACTCCTATGGCTACACCTTC. Its translation is CASSPGQVYSYGYTF.

The chain is built from TRBV6-6 and TRBJ2-7, with 8 bases matching TRBD2. The V and J ends lost 0 bases and 3 bases, in that order; junction bases with no gene match: 7. CDR1 is MNHNY, CDR2 SVGAGI, per germline (reference sequence). The CDR3 is 16 residues long. The CDR3 bases are TGTGCCAGCAGTTACTCCCGAGGTAGCGGGATCTACGAGCAGTACTTC. Its protein is CASSYSRGSGIYEQYF.

The chain couples TRBV7-2 to TRBJ1-5, with a possible D match to TRBD1 (6 bases). Trimming stripped 5 bases from V and 0 bases from J, with 11 bases between. Germline-derived CDR1 and CDR2 are SGHTA and FQGNSA. The CDR3 sequence is 15 residues long. The chain's CDR3 is CASSIQGNSNQPQHF. The CDR3 coding sequence is TGTGCCAGCAGCATACAGGGTAATAGCAATCAGCCCCAGCATTTT.

The J gene is TRBJ2-7, the V gene TRBV7-2; D gene ambiguous. The CDR3 covers 12 residues. The germline V gene has CDR1 SGHTA and CDR2 FQGNSA. Trimming shortened V by 5 bases and J by 3 bases, and 8 bases separated the two germline ends. Written as DNA, the CDR3 is TGTGCCAGCAGCCCGGAGTACTACGAGCAGTACTTC. This sequence encodes CASSPEYYEQYF.

By share, this clone ranks as large. Written as DNA, the CDR3 is TGTGCCAGCAGCGCAGGGGGTGGCTACACCTTC. It codes for CASSAGGGYTF. The rearrangement uses TRBV7-8 and TRBJ1-2, with 7 bases identical to TRBD1. Germline V CDR1 and CDR2: SGHVS, FQNEAQ. The CDR3 is 11 amino acids. The trim removed 5 bases at V and 7 bases at J, leaving 1 base unmatched. The full variable domain, with the rest looked up from reference TRBV7-8 and TRBJ1-2, is GAGVSQSPRYKVAKRGQDVALRCDPISGHVSLFWYQQALGQGPEFLTYFQNEAQLDKSGLPSDRFFAERPEGSVSTLKIQRTQQEDSAVYLCASSAGGGYTFGSGTRLTVV.

The chain combines TRBV11-2 with TRBJ2-7; TRBD1 might be the D (5 bases). Trimming removed 5 bases at V and 2 bases at J, with 10 bases between. Looked up from germline, CDR1 is SGHAT and CDR2 is FQNNGV. This CDR3 has 13 residues. In DNA, the CDR3 is TGTGCCAGCAGCCCGGACAATACCTACGAGCAGTACTTC. Its protein product is CASSPDNTYEQYF.

V is TRBV2 and J is TRBJ2-7, with 10 bases aligning to TRBD2. The germline V gene has CDR1 SNHLY and CDR2 FYNNEI. Germline trimming cut 6 bases from V and 0 bases from J; bases unmatched to any gene: 11. The CDR3 totals 17 residues. The CDR3 reads CASRERLAGRHSYEQYF. As DNA, the CDR3 is TGTGCCAGCAGGGAACGACTAGCGGGTAGACACTCCTACGAGCAGTACTTC.

This clone appeared a few times. The chain combines TRBV5-1 with TRBJ2-7; TRBD2 matches 10 bases. Germline CDR1 reads SGHRS; CDR2 reads YFSETQ. V was clipped by 3 bases and J by 5 bases; unmatched bases: 8. The CDR3 contains 15 residues. The CDR3 nucleotides read TGCGCCAGCAGCTGGGGGGCTAGCGGGAGCCACGAGCAGTACTTC. Translated: CASSWGASGSHEQYF.

This clone turned up a few times. The V and J genes are TRBV19 and TRBJ1-2; 8 bases are shared with TRBD1. V shed 3 bases, J shed 6 bases, and the junction held 3 bases outside the gene matches. CDR1 LNHDA and CDR2 SQIVND come from the germline V gene (reference sequence). There are 13 residues in the CDR3. In DNA, the CDR3 is TGTGCCAGTAGTATGAGGACAGGGAATGGCTACACCTTC. It yields the protein CASSMRTGNGYTF.

This clone came up a few times. J is TRBJ1-1 and V is TRBV20-1; D is ambiguous. This CDR3 region has 11 residues. Germline V gives CDR1 DFQATT, CDR2 SNEGSKA (reference sequence). Trimming stripped 1 base from V and 6 bases from J, with 6 bases between. CDR3 loop: CSARVFPEAFF. CDR3 nucleotide sequence: TGCAGTGCTAGAGTATTTCCTGAAGCTTTCTTT.

The CDR3 is CATSRDLTSEQETQYF. DNA for the CDR3: TGTGCCACCAGCAGAGACCTGACTAGCGAGCAAGAGACCCAGTACTTC. The chain employs TRBV15 and TRBJ2-5; 8 nucleotides match TRBD2. The CDR3 length is 16 residues. Germline-derived CDR1 and CDR2 are LNHNV and YYDKDF (reference sequence). V trimming: 0 bases; J trimming: 2 bases; junction bases outside the gene matches: 5.

The V call is TRBV21-1, the J call TRBJ1-2. TRBV21-1 represents a pseudogene. This CDR3 is 15 amino acids long. The CDR3 DNA sequence: TGTGCCAGCAGGAAGCTGGGGGGGGGCAACTATGGCTACACCTTC. The encoded protein is CASRKLGGGNYGYTF.

V is TRBV5-4 and J is TRBJ2-1; TRBD1 agrees at 10 bases. V lost 4 bases and J lost 5; bases outside the gene matches: 9. Germline V gene sequence: CDR1 SGHNT, CDR2 YYREEE (reference sequence). This CDR3 has 16 residues. The CDR3 is CASSRPGTGAHNEQFF. In DNA, the CDR3 is TGTGCCAGCAGCCGTCCCGGGACAGGGGCCCACAATGAGCAGTTCTTC.

V is TRBV5-1 and J is TRBJ2-7, with a weak D call TRBD2 (6 bases). The CDR3 length is 13 residues. Trimming stripped 4 bases from V and 6 bases from J, with 14 bases between. CDR1 SGHRS and CDR2 YFSETQ come from the germline V gene. The CDR3 is CASSPRDASEQYF. The CDR3 region has the DNA TGCGCCAGCAGCCCGCGGGACGCGAGCGAGCAGTACTTC.

The table lists this clone with a count of one. V and J are TRBV5-6 and TRBJ1-4; 7 bases fit TRBD1. The CDR3 is made up of 16 amino acids. CDR1 is SGHDT and CDR2 is YYEEEE in the germline V gene. V lost 4 bases to trimming and J lost 4 bases; unmatched junction nucleotides: 10. The DNA of the CDR3 is TGTGCCAGCAGCCCGGACAGGAGGGCCCGTAATGAAAAACTGTTTTTT. This translates into CASSPDRRARNEKLFF.

This clone was observed once. This rearrangement joins TRBV7-9 to TRBJ1-1; a weak D match, TRBD1 (6 bases). Trimming shortened V by 3 bases and J by 1 base, and 15 bases separated the two germline ends. CDR1 SEHNR and CDR2 FQNEAQ come from the germline V gene (reference sequence). CDR3 length equals 16 residues. The CDR3 DNA reads TGTGCCAGCAGCTTTCGGCAGGGGCCCACGAACACTGAAGCTTTCTTT. Its translation is CASSFRQGPTNTEAFF.

The gene calls are TRBV4-3 and TRBJ2-2; D is uncertain. Trimming took 2 bases from V and 6 from J, leaving 4 bases between them. Germline values: CDR1 LGHNA, CDR2 YSLEER. CDR3 length: 12 residues. The CDR3: CASSQRSGELFF. The CDR3 DNA is TGCGCCAGCAGCCAACGTTCCGGGGAGCTGTTTTTT.